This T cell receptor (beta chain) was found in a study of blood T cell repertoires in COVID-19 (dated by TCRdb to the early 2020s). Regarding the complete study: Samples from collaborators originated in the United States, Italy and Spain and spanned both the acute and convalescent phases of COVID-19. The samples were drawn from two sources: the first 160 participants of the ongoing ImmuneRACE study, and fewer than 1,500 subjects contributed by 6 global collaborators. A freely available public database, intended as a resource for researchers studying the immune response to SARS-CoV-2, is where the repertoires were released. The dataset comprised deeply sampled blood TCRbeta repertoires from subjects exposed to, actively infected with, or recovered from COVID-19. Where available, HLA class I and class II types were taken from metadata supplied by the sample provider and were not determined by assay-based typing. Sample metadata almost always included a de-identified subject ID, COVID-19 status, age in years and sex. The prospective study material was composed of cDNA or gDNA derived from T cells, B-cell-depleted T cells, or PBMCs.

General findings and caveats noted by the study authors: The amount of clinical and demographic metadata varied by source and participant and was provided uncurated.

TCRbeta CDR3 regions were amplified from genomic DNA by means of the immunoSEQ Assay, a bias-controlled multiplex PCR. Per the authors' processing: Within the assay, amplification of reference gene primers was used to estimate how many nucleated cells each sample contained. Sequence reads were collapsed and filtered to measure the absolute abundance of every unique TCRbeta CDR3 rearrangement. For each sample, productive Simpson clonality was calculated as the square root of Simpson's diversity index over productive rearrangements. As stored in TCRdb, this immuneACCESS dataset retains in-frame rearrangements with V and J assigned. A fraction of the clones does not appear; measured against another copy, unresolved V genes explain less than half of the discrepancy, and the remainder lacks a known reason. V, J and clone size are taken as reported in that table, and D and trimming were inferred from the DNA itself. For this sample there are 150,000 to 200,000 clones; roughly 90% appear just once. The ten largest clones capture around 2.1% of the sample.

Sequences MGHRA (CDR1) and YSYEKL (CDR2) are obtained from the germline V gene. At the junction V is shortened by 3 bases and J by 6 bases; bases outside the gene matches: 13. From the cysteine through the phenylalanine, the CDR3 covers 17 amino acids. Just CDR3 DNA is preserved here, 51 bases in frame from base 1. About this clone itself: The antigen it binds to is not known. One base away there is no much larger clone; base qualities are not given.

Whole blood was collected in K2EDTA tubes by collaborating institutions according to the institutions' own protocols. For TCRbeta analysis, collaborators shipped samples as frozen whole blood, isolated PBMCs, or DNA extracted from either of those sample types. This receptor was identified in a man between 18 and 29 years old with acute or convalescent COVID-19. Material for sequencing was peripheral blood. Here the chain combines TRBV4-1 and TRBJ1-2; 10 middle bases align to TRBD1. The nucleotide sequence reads TGCGCCAGCAGCCATATTGCCGGGGACAGGGGAGGCGATGGCTACACCTTC. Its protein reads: CASSHIAGDRGGDGYTF.